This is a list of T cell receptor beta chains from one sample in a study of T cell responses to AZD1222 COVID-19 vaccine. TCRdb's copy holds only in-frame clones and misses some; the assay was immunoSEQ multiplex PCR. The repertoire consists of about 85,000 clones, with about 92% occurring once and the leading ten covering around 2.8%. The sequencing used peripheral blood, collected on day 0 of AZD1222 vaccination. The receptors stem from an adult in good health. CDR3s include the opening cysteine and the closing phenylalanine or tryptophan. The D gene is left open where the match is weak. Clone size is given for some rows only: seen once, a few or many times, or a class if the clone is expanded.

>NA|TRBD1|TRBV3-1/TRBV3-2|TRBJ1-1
CASSQGDSRINTEAFF
TGTGCCAGCAGCCAAGGGGACAGCAGGATAAACACTGAAGCTTTCTTT
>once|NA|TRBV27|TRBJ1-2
CASSSRGTGYTF
TGTGCCAGCAGTTCACGGGGTACGGGCTACACCTTC
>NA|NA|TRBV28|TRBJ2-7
CASTQFRTGEQYF
TGTGCCAGCACCCAGTTTAGGACCGGCGAGCAGTACTTC
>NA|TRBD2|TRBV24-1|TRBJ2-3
CATSDSRASGSTDTQYF
TGTGCCACCAGTGATTCCCGGGCTAGCGGGAGTACAGATACGCAGTATTTT
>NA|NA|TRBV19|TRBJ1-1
CASSPRTGPERYTEAFF
TGTGCCAGTAGCCCTAGGACGGGGCCGGAGAGGTACACTGAAGCTTTCTTT
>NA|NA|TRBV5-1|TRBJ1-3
CASSLSDSGNTIYF
TGCGCCAGCAGCTTGTCCGATTCTGGAAACACCATATATTTT
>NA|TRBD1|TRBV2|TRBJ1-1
CASSGDRGMNTEAFF
TGTGCCAGCAGTGGGGACAGGGGGATGAACACTGAAGCTTTCTTT
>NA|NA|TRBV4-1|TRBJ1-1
CASSQVARVFDRAFF
TGCGCCAGCAGCCAAGTTGCTAGGGTTTTCGACCGAGCTTTCTTT
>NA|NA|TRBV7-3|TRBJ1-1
CASSRPATEAFF
TGTGCCAGCAGCCGCCCGGCCACTGAAGCTTTCTTT
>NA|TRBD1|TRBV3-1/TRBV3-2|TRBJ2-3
CASSAGQGETDTQYF
TGTGCCAGCAGCGCGGGACAGGGGGAGACAGATACGCAGTATTTT
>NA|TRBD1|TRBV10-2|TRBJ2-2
CASLNTGGEGELFF
TGCGCCAGCTTGAACACAGGGGGCGAGGGGGAGCTGTTTTTT
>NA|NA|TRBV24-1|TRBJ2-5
CATSDLSETQYF
TGTGCCACCAGTGATTTAAGCGAGACCCAGTACTTC
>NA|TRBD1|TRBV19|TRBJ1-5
CASSKGAGMAQHF
TGTGCCAGTAGTAAGGGGGCCGGAATGGCCCAGCATTTT
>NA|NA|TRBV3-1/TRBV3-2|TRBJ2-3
CASSPNVPGPGLFTQYF
TGTGCCAGCAGCCCTAACGTTCCCGGACCGGGGCTATTTACGCAGTATTTT
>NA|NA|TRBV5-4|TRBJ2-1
CASSLASGGSYNEQFF
TGTGCCAGCAGCTTGGCCTCAGGAGGCTCCTACAATGAGCAGTTCTTC
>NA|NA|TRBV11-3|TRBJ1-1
CASSLGRNTEAFF
TGTGCCAGCAGCTTAGGCAGGAACACTGAAGCTTTCTTT
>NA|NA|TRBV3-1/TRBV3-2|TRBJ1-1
CASSQVEGTEAFF
TGTGCCAGCAGCCAAGTCGAGGGCACTGAAGCTTTCTTT
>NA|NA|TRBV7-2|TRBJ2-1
CASSGWGGYNEQFF
TGTGCCAGCAGCGGGTGGGGCGGTTACAATGAGCAGTTCTTC
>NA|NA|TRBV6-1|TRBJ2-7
CASSDSSYEQYF
TGTGCCAGCAGTGACAGTTCCTACGAGCAGTACTTC
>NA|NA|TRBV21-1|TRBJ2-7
CARTAGDLYEQYF
TGTGCCAGAACAGCGGGAGACCTCTACGAGCAGTACTTC
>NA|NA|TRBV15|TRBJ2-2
CATSTTRNTGELFF
TGTGCCACCAGCACCACACGGAATACCGGGGAGCTGTTTTTT
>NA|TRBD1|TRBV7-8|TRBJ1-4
CASRGQLNEKLFF
TGTGCCAGCAGGGGACAGCTGAATGAAAAACTGTTTTTT
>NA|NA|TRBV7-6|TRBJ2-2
CASSLDPPGAYLGELFF
TGTGCCAGCAGCTTAGACCCCCCGGGGGCTTATCTCGGGGAGCTGTTTTTT